The 30 T cell receptor beta chains below were found in one sample sequenced in a study of T-cell reconstitution after alpha-beta-depleted transplantation in children. It was with unique molecular identifiers that the TCRbeta library was prepared. TCRdb reprocessed the PCR reads with MiXCR, giving one entry per CDR3 protein. The sample consists of fewer than 1 million distinct CDR3 sequences, roughly 15% of them appearing once. The starting material was PBMCs, mostly from graft donor cells, obtained 360 days after TCRalphabeta/CD19-depleted stem cell transplant. The receptors derive from a male patient under 18 who had a stem cell transplant for acute lymphoblastic leukemia, so the T cells may come from the graft donor.

The table lists this clonotype with a few counts. This chain links TRBV29-1 with TRBJ2-7; 10 bases map to TRBD1. CDR1 SQVTM and CDR2 ANQGSEA come from the germline V gene. V lost 5 bases, J lost 3 bases, and 7 bases stayed unmatched. This CDR3 contains 14 residues. The CDR3 DNA is TGCAGCGTTTTTACCGGGACAGGGGACTACGAGCAGTACTTC. Translation: CSVFTGTGDYEQYF.

This clonotype was seen only a few times. The rearrangement uses TRBV27 and TRBJ1-1; a possible D gene is TRBD1 (5 bases). Germline CDR1 MNHEY, CDR2 SMNVEV (reference sequence). The V end was cut by 0 bases, the J end by 8 bases, with 7 bases between. The CDR3 runs 12 residues. The CDR3 bases are TGTGCCAGCAGTTTATCCCGGGGCGAAGCTTTCTTT. Amino acids: CASSLSRGEAFF.

In the case of this clonotype: At one end, the junction sequence differs from germline, possibly due to a read error. As DNA, the CDR3 is TGTGCCACCAGTGATTCACCTGAAAATCTGTTTTTT. Protein: CATSDSPENLFF. The chain recombines TRBV24-1 with TRBJ1-4; no clear D. CDR3 length: 12 residues. Germline V gene sequence: CDR1 KGHDR, CDR2 SFDVKD.

This chain links TRBV5-1 with TRBJ2-2, with 9 bases identical to TRBD1. V dropped 3 bases and J dropped 1; count of bases not matched to a gene: 7. Germline CDR1 reads SGHRS; CDR2 reads YFSETQ. The CDR3 covers 17 residues. The CDR3 DNA reads as TGCGCCAGCAGCTGGAAGCCGGGACAGGGGAACACCGGGGAGCTGTTTTTT. It yields the protein CASSWKPGQGNTGELFF.

This clonotype was counted between two and nine times. The V call is TRBV9, the J call TRBJ2-7; D may be TRBD1 (5 bases). The germline V and J ends were trimmed by 4 bases and 6 bases, with 11 bases remaining between them. The CDR3 contains 12 residues. Germline lookup yields CDR1 SGDLS and CDR2 YYNGEE. CDR3 bases: TGTGCCAGCAGCCAGCTAGGGGTCGAGCAGTACTTC. It specifies CASSQLGVEQYF.

This clonotype was picked up one time. The J gene is TRBJ2-1, the V gene TRBV5-4, with unresolved D. This CDR3 is built from 13 residues. Between the trimmed V and J ends, which lost 3 bases and 4 bases, there was a span of 8 bases. Germline V gene data show CDR1 as SGHNT and CDR2 as YYREEE (reference sequence). The CDR3 region has the DNA TGTGCCAGCAGCTGCTGTGTATACAATGAGCAGTTCTTC. This encodes CASSCCVYNEQFF. Full variable domain (remainder filled in from reference TRBV5-4 and TRBJ2-1): ETGVTQSPTHLIKTRGQQVTLRCSSQSGHNTVSWYQQALGQGPQFIFQYYREEENGRGNFPPRFSGLQFPNYSSELNVNALELDDSALYLCASSCCVYNEQFFGPGTRLTVL.

V usage is TRBV5-1 and J usage is TRBJ1-1; D ambiguous. The V gene's germline CDR1 is SGHRS and CDR2 YFSETQ. Trimming took off 5 bases at V and 1 base at J, with 21 bases between the two ends. CDR3 length: 17 residues. CDR3 sequence reads: CASSNRVARYENTEAFF. The CDR3, as DNA: TGCGCCAGCAGTAATAGGGTCGCCCGGTATGAGAACACTGAAGCTTTCTTT. Full variable domain (remainder filled in from reference TRBV5-1 and TRBJ1-1): KAGVTQTPRYLIKTRGQQVTLSCSPISGHRSVSWYQQTPGQGLQFLFEYFSETQRNKGNFPGRFSGRQFSNSRSEMNVSTLELGDSALYLCASSNRVARYENTEAFFGQGTRLTVV.

This clonotype was recorded many times. The chain couples TRBV4-2 to TRBJ2-5, with 12 bases matching TRBD2. The CDR3 is 18 residues long. CDR1 is LGHNA, CDR2 YNFKEQ, per germline. The V segment lost 1 base and the J segment 2 bases; nucleotides outside the gene matches: 8. The CDR3 DNA follows: TGTGCCAGCAGCCAAGGGCCGGATCTAGCGGGAGGGCAAGAGACCCAGTACTTC. This gives the protein CASSQGPDLAGGQETQYF.

To note about this clonotype: One end of the junction is discordant with germline, which a read error may explain. V and J are TRBV2 and TRBJ2-7, with 7 bases fitting TRBD1. Looked up from germline, CDR1 is SNHLY and CDR2 is FYNNEI. The CDR3 runs to 19 residues. The CDR3: CARSYGPWSTGTVSYEQYF. The CDR3 DNA reads TGTGCCCGCAGTTATGGGCCATGGTCGACCGGGACAGTCTCCTACGAGCAGTACTTC.

The chain uses TRBV14 and TRBJ1-4, with D perhaps TRBD1 (5 bases). CDR1 and CDR2 from the germline V gene are SGHDN and FVKESK. CDR3 length equals 16 residues. The V end was cut by 2 bases, the J end by 6 bases, with 16 bases between. The CDR3 DNA reads as TGTGCCAGCAGCCAAATAAGGGCAGGGCGCTATGAAAAACTGTTTTTT. Translated: CASSQIRAGRYEKLFF.

This clonotype was found many times. The rearrangement joins TRBV21-1 to TRBJ2-7. TRBV21-1 is shown as a pseudogene. This CDR3 is built from 11 residues. CDR3 bases: TGTGCCAGCAGCAGTCAATACGAGCAGTACTTC. It yields the protein CASSSQYEQYF.

The J gene is TRBJ2-7, the V gene TRBV20-1, with TRBD2 matching 9 bases. There are 15 residues in the CDR3. Germline lookup yields CDR1 DFQATT and CDR2 SNEGSKA (reference sequence). With V trimmed by 5 bases and J by 2 bases, 10 bases remained unmatched. CDR3 region: CSAPGPGLATYEQYF. In DNA form, the CDR3 reads TGCAGTGCTCCCGGCCCCGGACTAGCGACCTACGAGCAGTACTTC.

CDR3 coding DNA: TGTGCCAGCTCACCACAGAAAAGGGCAGAGACCCAGTACTTC. Protein: CASSPQKRAETQYF. The rearrangement joins TRBV18 to TRBJ2-5; the D is unclear. Trimming pared 1 base from V and 4 bases from J, leaving 10 bases between. Germline V CDR1 and CDR2: KGHSH, LQKENI. The CDR3 sequence is 14 residues long.

This rearrangement joins TRBV7-3 to TRBJ2-2; possible D gene TRBD2, 6 bases. The length of the CDR3 is 16 residues. V was cut by 3 bases and J by 2 bases, with 13 bases left in between. Germline V gene sequence: CDR1 SGHTA, CDR2 FQGTGA. Here the CDR3 DNA reads TGTGCCAGCAGCTTTGCGGGATTTGGTAACACCGGGGAGCTGTTTTTT. Residues: CASSFAGFGNTGELFF.

This chain uses TRBV20-1 with TRBJ2-1; D is possibly TRBD2 (5 bases). The CDR3 runs 14 residues. The germline V and J ends were trimmed by 2 bases and 3 bases, with 11 bases remaining between them. CDR1 DFQATT and CDR2 SNEGSKA come from the germline V gene (reference sequence). CDR3 sequence: CSARFETNYNEQFF. In DNA form, the CDR3 reads TGCAGTGCTAGATTTGAGACTAACTACAATGAGCAGTTCTTC.

This clonotype was seen many times. This chain uses TRBV29-1 with TRBJ1-3, with D hard to call. Germline loops: CDR1 SQVTM, CDR2 ANQGSEA. This CDR3 comprises 11 residues. Trimming pared 5 bases from V and 0 bases from J, leaving 2 bases between. In nucleotides, the CDR3 is TGCAGCGTTAGCTCTGGAAACACCATATATTTT. Encoded protein: CSVSSGNTIYF.

V gene TRBV5-1 combines with J gene TRBJ1-6; D is possibly TRBD1 (5 bases). The CDR3 loop spans 15 amino acids. V was pared by 4 bases and J by 7 bases, with 15 bases between. The V gene's germline CDR1 is SGHRS and CDR2 YFSETQ. This chain's CDR3 is CASSPTGPRNSPLHF. CDR3 bases: TGCGCCAGCAGCCCCACGGGACCGAGGAATTCACCCCTCCACTTT.

This clonotype showed up just a few times. V usage is TRBV11-2 and J usage is TRBJ2-7, with TRBD2 as a possible D gene (5 bases). The CDR3 runs 17 residues. V was pared by 0 bases and J by 2 bases, with 17 bases between. Germline CDR1 SGHAT, CDR2 FQNNGV. CDR3 coding DNA: TGTGCCAGCAGCTTAGATGAGGCGGAAGGACTCCCCTACGAGCAGTACTTC. Protein: CASSLDEAEGLPYEQYF.

The chain uses TRBV5-1 and TRBJ2-3, with 10 bases aligning to TRBD2. Per germline, CDR1 SGHRS and CDR2 YFSETQ. Unmatched junction bases numbered 9, after V lost 4 bases and J lost 4 bases. This CDR3 is 16 amino acids long. CDR3 region: CASSPRIAGGPDTQYF. The CDR3 DNA is TGCGCCAGCAGCCCCAGAATAGCGGGAGGTCCAGATACGCAGTATTTT.

The genes are TRBV7-3 and TRBJ2-1; 10 positions agree with TRBD2. V dropped 5 bases and J dropped 14; count of bases not matched to a gene: 9. Looked up from germline, CDR1 is SGHTA and CDR2 is FQGTGA. CDR3 length equals 13 residues. The CDR3 nucleotides read TGTGCCAGCAGCCTTACTAGCGGGACAGCGGAGTTCTTC. This gives the protein CASSLTSGTAEFF.

This chain joins TRBV27 and TRBJ1-4; D not resolved. From germline, CDR1 is MNHEY and CDR2 SMNVEV (reference sequence). V lost 5 bases to trimming and J lost 0 bases, with 7 bases between them. The CDR3 consists of 14 residues. CDR3 sequence: CASSGLATNEKLFF. In DNA form, the CDR3 reads TGTGCCAGCAGTGGCCTTGCAACTAATGAAAAACTGTTTTTT.

This clonotype was detected only a few times. The chain couples TRBV18 to TRBJ2-3, with D tentatively TRBD1 or TRBD2 (5 bases each). Germline lookup yields CDR1 KGHSH and CDR2 LQKENI. CDR3 size: 13 residues. V was pared by 5 bases and J by 5 bases, with 11 bases between. The CDR3 region is CASSTGALDTQYF. DNA of the CDR3: TGTGCCAGCTCAACCGGGGCCCTAGATACGCAGTATTTT.

This clonotype was counted between two and nine times. CDR3 nucleotide sequence: TGTGCCAGCAGCTTACCAGCGCAGGGATGGTTCTATGGCTACACCTTC. It codes for CASSLPAQGWFYGYTF. The J gene is TRBJ1-2, the V gene TRBV7-9; tentative D call: TRBD1 (5 bases). The germline V gene has CDR1 SEHNR and CDR2 FQNEAQ (reference sequence). This CDR3 is 16 amino acids long. The V and J ends lost 2 bases and 4 bases respectively, with 17 bases between them.

The chain uses TRBV5-6 and TRBJ2-2; maybe TRBD1 (6 bases). The CDR3 length is 17 residues. CDR1 is SGHDT and CDR2 is YYEEEE in the germline V gene. The germline V and J ends were trimmed by 3 bases and 0 bases, with 15 bases remaining between them. The CDR3 bases are TGTGCCAGCAGCTGGGGGCCGGACCGCGCGAACACCGGGGAGCTGTTTTTT. This codes for CASSWGPDRANTGELFF.

The chain is built from TRBV5-1 and TRBJ1-5; 9 nucleotides match TRBD1. The CDR3 sequence is 15 residues long. V was pared by 0 bases and J by 5 bases, with 3 bases of the junction left unmatched. Germline V gene lookup returns CDR1 SGHRS and CDR2 YFSETQ. CDR3 in amino acids: CASSLDGTGYQPQHF. DNA for the CDR3: TGCGCCAGCAGCTTGGATGGGACAGGGTATCAGCCCCAGCATTTT.

At least ten counts were recorded for this clonotype. J is TRBJ2-1 and V is TRBV18; TRBD2 aligns across 10 bases. This CDR3 contains 15 residues. Germline CDR1 KGHSH, CDR2 LQKENI. V lost 8 bases and J lost 5; bases outside the gene matches: 9. The CDR3 coding sequence is TGTGCCAGCAGTCCCCGGACTAGCGGTGACAATGAGCAGTTCTTC. Protein product: CASSPRTSGDNEQFF.

This clonotype showed up many times. The rearrangement uses TRBV7-9 and TRBJ1-1; D gene uncertain. Germline CDR1 SEHNR, CDR2 FQNEAQ (reference sequence). Trimming removed 1 base at V and 1 base at J, with 7 bases between. The CDR3 sequence is 14 residues long. CDR3 DNA: TGTGCCAGCAGCTTAGGACTCAAGAACACTGAAGCTTTCTTT. It specifies CASSLGLKNTEAFF.

The V call is TRBV6-4, the J call TRBJ2-5, with D possibly matching TRBD2 (5 bases). From germline, CDR1 is MRHNA and CDR2 SNTAGT. V lost 8 bases and J lost 2, with 15 bases in between. The CDR3 has 14 residues. The CDR3 DNA reads as TGTGCCAGCCACAGTATCCGGGATCAAGAGACCCAGTACTTC. This codes for CASHSIRDQETQYF.

This clonotype occurred many times. V usage is TRBV5-1 and J usage is TRBJ2-1; perhaps TRBD1 as D (5 bases). The CDR3 covers 13 residues. Germline V gives CDR1 SGHRS, CDR2 YFSETQ. Between the trimmed V and J ends, which lost 2 bases and 9 bases, there was a span of 12 bases. The CDR3, as DNA: TGCGCCAGCAGCTTTACGACAGAATTTGAGCAGTTCTTC. Its translation is CASSFTTEFEQFF. The complete variable domain, with remaining parts taken from reference TRBV5-1 and TRBJ2-1, reads KAGVTQTPRYLIKTRGQQVTLSCSPISGHRSVSWYQQTPGQGLQFLFEYFSETQRNKGNFPGRFSGRQFSNSRSEMNVSTLELGDSALYLCASSFTTEFEQFFGPGTRLTVL.

V and J are TRBV11-3 and TRBJ2-1; D may be TRBD2 (5 bases). This CDR3 comprises 16 residues. Trimming pared 1 base from V and 6 bases from J, leaving 16 bases between. The germline CDR1 and CDR2 sequences are SGHNT and YENEEA. This CDR3 is CASSLGQIASSNEQFF. The CDR3 region has the DNA TGTGCCAGCAGCTTAGGTCAAATAGCTAGCAGCAATGAGCAGTTCTTC.